Listed here are 31 T cell receptor beta chains from one sample, sequenced in a study of T cells in localized non-small cell lung cancer. Repertoires were generated with immunoSEQ multiplex PCR, while TCRdb's copy carries only in-frame clones and drops some. The sample includes approximately 13,000 clones, roughly 84% of them seen just once. Sample: peripheral blood, taken before any cancer treatment. The receptors originated from a male donor aged 60 or older with stage I lung adenocarcinoma.

The chain joins TRBV7-6 to TRBJ2-6, with TRBD2 as a possible D gene (5 bases). V dropped 5 bases and J dropped 2 bases, with 10 bases sitting between them. The CDR3 is made up of 15 amino acids. The germline CDR1 and CDR2 sequences are SGHVS and FNYEAQ. The CDR3 bases are TGTGCCAGCAGCCTTCCGGGGACTGGGGCCAACGTCCTGACTTTC. This gives the protein CASSLPGTGANVLTF.

The chain uses TRBV6-1 and TRBJ2-1; 10 positions agree with TRBD1. Germline CDR1 reads MNHNS; CDR2 reads SASEGT. CDR3 length: 15 residues. Trimming removed 4 bases from V and 4 bases from J; junction bases left unmatched: 4. CDR3 region: CASSVDRGGYNEQFF. The DNA for the CDR3 is TGTGCCAGCAGTGTGGACAGGGGGGGATACAATGAGCAGTTCTTC.

The V and J genes are TRBV29-1 and TRBJ2-3; 8 bases match TRBD1. Germline assignment: CDR1 SQVTM and CDR2 ANQGSEA. J gave up 2 bases and V 3 bases, and 10 bases lay outside the gene matches. The CDR3 runs 16 residues. The CDR3 sequence: CSVEGSWQGATDTQYF. The DNA of the CDR3 is TGCAGCGTTGAGGGTAGTTGGCAGGGGGCCACAGATACGCAGTATTTT.

The gene calls are TRBV5-1 and TRBJ2-3; D remains ambiguous. The ends were cut back, 0 bases at V and 0 bases at J, with 5 bases in the middle. The CDR3 sequence is 14 residues long. Germline V gene sequence: CDR1 SGHRS, CDR2 YFSETQ. The CDR3 here is CASSLAQSTDTQYF. The DNA for the CDR3 is TGCGCCAGCAGCTTGGCCCAAAGCACAGATACGCAGTATTTT.

The chain recombines TRBV18 with TRBJ1-3; D remains unclear. The CDR3 has 15 residues. Germline loops: CDR1 KGHSH, CDR2 LQKENI. V lost 3 bases and J 4 bases, leaving 13 bases between the germline ends. This CDR3 is CASSPPPATGNTIYF. The CDR3 DNA reads as TGTGCCAGCTCACCTCCTCCGGCGACCGGAAACACCATATATTTT.

The chain joins TRBV19 to TRBJ1-1, with TRBD1 matching 7 bases. The CDR3 extends over 13 amino acids. The germline CDR1 and CDR2 sequences are LNHDA and SQIVND (reference sequence). The trim removed 8 bases at V and 1 base at J, leaving 4 bases unmatched. The CDR3 region has the DNA TGTGCCAGTTGGAGGACAGGGAACACTGAAGCTTTCTTT. Amino acid sequence: CASWRTGNTEAFF.

V usage is TRBV6-5 and J usage is TRBJ2-1; D possibly corresponds to TRBD2 (6 bases). Looked up from germline, CDR1 is MNHEY and CDR2 is SVGAGI. V dropped 9 bases and J dropped 7 bases, with 16 bases sitting between them. The CDR3 contains 13 residues. Here the CDR3 DNA reads TGTGCCAGTAAGGAGGAGGGACGAAATGAGCAGTTCTTC. It specifies CASKEEGRNEQFF.

This clone was seen more than once but under ten times. The V gene is TRBV11-2, the J gene TRBJ1-1; D is perhaps TRBD1 (6 bases). Trimming removed 4 bases at V and 6 bases at J, with 18 bases between. CDR3 length: 15 amino acids. From germline, CDR1 is SGHAT and CDR2 FQNNGV. The CDR3 spells CASSSLIGGWSEAFF. CDR3 nucleotide sequence: TGTGCCAGCAGCTCCCTGATAGGGGGATGGTCTGAAGCTTTCTTT.

A few counts support this clone. The chain joins TRBV27 to TRBJ2-7; D unclear. V was pared by 3 bases and J by 6 bases, with 12 bases between. Germline V gives CDR1 MNHEY, CDR2 SMNVEV (reference sequence). There are 13 residues in the CDR3. DNA of the CDR3: TGTGCCAGCAGTTTCACGGTTGCTGCCGAGCAGTACTTC. Its translation: CASSFTVAAEQYF.

This clone was counted between two and nine times. The chain uses TRBV6-1 and TRBJ1-5; D gene uncertain. Between the trimmed V and J ends, which lost 0 bases and 3 bases, there was a span of 9 bases. Germline CDR1 is MNHNS and CDR2 is SASEGT. The CDR3 totals 15 residues. The CDR3 nucleotides are TGTGCCAGCAGTGAAGCCCGCTTGACCAATCAGCCCCAGCATTTT. Protein product: CASSEARLTNQPQHF.

This clone appeared a single time. The V and J genes are TRBV28 and TRBJ2-2; 10 positions match TRBD1. Trimming took 10 bases from V and 4 from J; bases not matched to a gene: 9. The CDR3 consists of 15 residues. Looked up from germline, CDR1 is MDHEN and CDR2 is SYDVKM. DNA of the CDR3: TGTGCCACCAGGCCGGACAGGGGGTCCACCGGGGAGCTGTTTTTT. Protein sequence: CATRPDRGSTGELFF.

This rearrangement joins TRBV7-2 to TRBJ1-6; a possible D gene is TRBD1 (5 bases). The V gene lost 1 base and the J gene lost 9 bases, with 10 bases spanning the gap. The CDR3 extends over 14 amino acids. CDR1 and CDR2 from the germline V gene are SGHTA and FQGNSA. CDR3 protein: CASSLDTGPSPLHF. The CDR3 coding sequence is TGTGCCAGCAGCTTAGACACAGGCCCTTCACCCCTCCACTTT.

About this clone itself: This specimen includes other DNA sequences encoding the same CDR3. The V gene is TRBV30, the J gene TRBJ2-3; 10 bases fit TRBD2. There are 15 residues in the CDR3. The junction had 5 bases not matched to a gene; V was cut back by 4 bases and J by 1 base. Germline CDR1 reads GTSNPN; CDR2 reads SVGIG (reference sequence). The CDR3 DNA sequence: TGTGCCTGGACCAGCGGGGGGGCCGGCACAGATACGCAGTATTTT. It is translated as CAWTSGGAGTDTQYF.

The CDR3 loop is CASSPAGMVNTQYF. CDR3 bases: TGTGCCAGCAGCCCGGCAGGGATGGTGAATACGCAGTATTTT. The rearrangement joins TRBV7-3 to TRBJ2-3; a possible D gene is TRBD1 (5 bases). Germline V CDR1 and CDR2: SGHTA, FQGTGA. The V end was cut by 5 bases, the J end by 7 bases, with 16 bases between. This CDR3 is 14 amino acids long.

Written as DNA, the CDR3 is TGTGCCAGCAGTAACCCGGGACAGGGGGTTTACGAGCAGTACTTC. It specifies CASSNPGQGVYEQYF. The chain couples TRBV5-6 to TRBJ2-7; 11 positions agree with TRBD1. After removal of 5 bases from V and 4 bases from J, the junction contained 8 bases not matched to a gene. This CDR3 spans 15 amino acids. Germline values: CDR1 SGHDT, CDR2 YYEEEE.

CDR3: CASSLTSSGNTIYF. CDR3 bases: TGTGCCAGCAGCTTAACCAGCTCTGGAAACACCATATATTTT. V usage is TRBV7-3 and J usage is TRBJ1-3, with D hard to call. Germline CDR1 SGHTA, CDR2 FQGTGA. With 0 bases removed from V and 0 bases from J, the gap between germline ends came to 3 bases. The CDR3 length is 14 residues.

The V gene is TRBV7-2, the J gene TRBJ2-7, with D possibly being TRBD1 (5 bases). Germline loops: CDR1 SGHTA, CDR2 FQGNSA. The CDR3 consists of 13 residues. Trimming took 6 bases from V and 5 from J, leaving 14 bases between them. The CDR3 DNA follows: TGTGCCAGCAGTCAGGGATATGAGAACGAGCAGTACTTC. It codes for CASSQGYENEQYF.

This chain links TRBV6-5 with TRBJ1-1; a weak D match, TRBD1 (6 bases). CDR1 and CDR2 (germline): MNHEY, SVGAGI. V was pared by 5 bases and J by 5 bases, with 18 bases between. The CDR3 is made up of 15 amino acids. The CDR3 DNA is TGTGCCAGCAGTGTATCGGACAGCCTGCTGACTGAAGCTTTCTTT. Its translation is CASSVSDSLLTEAFF.

This chain connects TRBV7-2 to TRBJ1-4; 10 bases are a match to TRBD1. The junction had 3 bases not matched to a gene; V was cut back by 5 bases and J by 6 bases. There are 14 residues in the CDR3. The germline gives CDR1 SGHTA, CDR2 FQGNSA. This chain's CDR3 is CASSTTGGDEKLFF. DNA for the CDR3: TGTGCCAGCAGCACGACAGGGGGCGATGAAAAACTGTTTTTT.

In this sample, this clone turned up once. The chain recombines TRBV6-5 with TRBJ1-1; D remains unclear. This CDR3 is built from 14 residues. Germline CDR1 reads MNHEY; CDR2 reads SVGAGI. The V end was cut by 0 bases, the J end by 3 bases, with 8 bases between. CDR3 DNA: TGTGCCAGCAGTTACTCGTGGAGGGACACTGAAGCTTTCTTT. Translated: CASSYSWRDTEAFF.

This sequence joins TRBV4-3 and TRBJ2-6; D not certain. The ends were cut back, 1 base at V and 2 bases at J, with 9 bases in the middle. Germline V gives CDR1 LGHNA, CDR2 YSLEER. CDR3 length equals 16 residues. The DNA of the CDR3 is TGCGCCAGCAGCCAAGCCTACGGTACTGGGGCCAACGTCCTGACTTTC. It encodes CASSQAYGTGANVLTF.

The genes are TRBV7-6 and TRBJ1-5; tentatively, D is TRBD1 (5 bases). Trimming removed 5 bases at V and 3 bases at J, with 14 bases between. Germline V gives CDR1 SGHVS, CDR2 FNYEAQ. This CDR3 has 15 amino acids. CDR3 residues: CASSRGTGVNQPQHF. CDR3 sequence (DNA): TGTGCCAGCAGCCGCGGAACAGGCGTCAATCAGCCCCAGCATTTT.

There are a few counts of this clone. Written as DNA, the CDR3 is TGCAGTAGGATACCGAACACTGAAGCTTTCTTT. As protein: CSRIPNTEAFF. The chain links TRBV20-1 to TRBJ1-1; D call uncertain. Germline V gives CDR1 DFQATT, CDR2 SNEGSKA (reference sequence). This CDR3 is 11 amino acids long. V was shortened by 8 bases and J by 1 base, with 8 bases between the two germline ends.

The CDR3 sequence is CASSTGHPTYEQYF. CDR3 nucleotide sequence: TGTGCCAGCAGCACGGGACACCCGACCTACGAGCAGTACTTC. This chain links TRBV7-2 with TRBJ2-7; D may be TRBD1 (6 bases). CDR3 length: 14 amino acids. Germline V CDR1 and CDR2: SGHTA, FQGNSA. Deletions cut 5 bases from V and 2 bases from J, with 13 bases between.

This clone was seen once. The V gene is TRBV11-3, the J gene TRBJ2-4; D perhaps matches TRBD2 (5 bases). V was pared by 1 base and J by 6 bases, with 10 bases between. CDR1 and CDR2 from the germline V gene are SGHNT and YENEEA. The length of the CDR3 is 14 residues. CDR3 residues: CASSLGLAGNIQYF. The CDR3 DNA follows: TGTGCCAGCAGCTTAGGGCTAGCAGGAAACATTCAGTACTTC. Looking up the rest from reference TRBV11-3 and TRBJ2-4 gives the full variable domain: EAGVVQSPRYKIIEKKQPVAFWCNPISGHNTLYWYLQNLGQGPELLIRYENEEAVDDSQLPKDRFSAERLKGVDSTLKIQPAELGDSAVYLCASSLGLAGNIQYFGAGTRLSVL.

The rearrangement joins TRBV30 to TRBJ1-5; D is unclear. The CDR3 contains 12 residues. Germline CDR1 is GTSNPN and CDR2 is SVGIG (reference sequence). Trimming left V 0 bases short and J 4 bases short, with 4 bases between. CDR3 residues: CAWSVENQPQHF. The CDR3 bases are TGTGCCTGGAGTGTGGAGAATCAGCCCCAGCATTTT.

The rearrangement joins TRBV7-2 to TRBJ2-7, with D possibly being TRBD2 (6 bases). CDR3 length equals 13 residues. Germline-derived CDR1 and CDR2 are SGHTA and FQGNSA. Trimming left V 7 bases short and J 6 bases short, with 16 bases between. This CDR3 is CASNSLGLGEQYF. As DNA, the CDR3 is TGTGCCAGCAACTCATTGGGACTGGGCGAGCAGTACTTC.

The chain links TRBV2 to TRBJ2-7; no firm D call. The CDR3 covers 14 residues. Germline assignment: CDR1 SNHLY and CDR2 FYNNEI. V was clipped by 6 bases and J by 3 bases, with 15 bases between them. CDR3 residues: CASSATFFRYEQYF. The CDR3 nucleotides read TGTGCCAGCAGCGCGACCTTTTTCCGCTACGAGCAGTACTTC.

This chain connects TRBV7-3 to TRBJ2-2, with D tentatively TRBD2 (6 bases). The V and J ends lost 5 bases and 5 bases respectively, with 15 bases between them. CDR3 size: 15 residues. Germline V gene sequence: CDR1 SGHTA, CDR2 FQGTGA. The DNA for the CDR3 is TGTGCCAGCAGCCGCAGGGCGGGGACGACCGGGGAGCTGTTTTTT. It translates to CASSRRAGTTGELFF. The full variable domain, completed using reference TRBV7-3 and TRBJ2-2, is GAGVSQTPSNKVTEKGKYVELRCDPISGHTALYWYRQSLGQGPEFLIYFQGTGAADDSGLPNDRFFAVRPEGSVSTLKIQRTERGDSAVYLCASSRRAGTTGELFFGEGSRLTVL.

The chain is built from TRBV6-1 and TRBJ2-4, with 7 nucleotides matching TRBD1. Losses at the gene ends were 2 bases for V and 3 bases for J; bases not matched to a gene: 10. Germline loops: CDR1 MNHNS, CDR2 SASEGT. CDR3 size: 17 residues. As DNA, the CDR3 is TGTGCCAGCAGTGAAAACCTCGGGACAGTAAACAAAAACATTCAGTACTTC. Protein product: CASSENLGTVNKNIQYF.

The rearrangement joins TRBV9 to TRBJ2-7, with 10 bases that match TRBD2. Trimming removed 0 bases from V and 5 bases from J; junction bases left unmatched: 5. The CDR3 consists of 15 residues. In germline, CDR1 is SGDLS, CDR2 YYNGEE. CDR3 in amino acids: CASSVDPGLANEQYF. CDR3 bases: TGTGCCAGCAGCGTAGATCCGGGACTAGCGAACGAGCAGTACTTC.